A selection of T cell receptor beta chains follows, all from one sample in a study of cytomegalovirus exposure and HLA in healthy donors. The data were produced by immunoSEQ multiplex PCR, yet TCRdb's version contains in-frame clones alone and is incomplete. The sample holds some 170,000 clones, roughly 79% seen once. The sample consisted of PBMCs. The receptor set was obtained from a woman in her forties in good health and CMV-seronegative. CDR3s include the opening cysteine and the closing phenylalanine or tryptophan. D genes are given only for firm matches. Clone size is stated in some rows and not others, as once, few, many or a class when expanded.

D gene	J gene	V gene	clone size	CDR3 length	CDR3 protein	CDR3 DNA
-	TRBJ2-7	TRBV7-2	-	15	CASSLALRSSYEQYF	TGTGCCAGCAGCTTAGCGCTACGGAGCTCCTACGAGCAGTACTTC
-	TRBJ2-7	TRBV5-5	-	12	CASSQNTYEQYF	TGTGCCAGCAGCCAAAACACCTACGAGCAGTACTTC
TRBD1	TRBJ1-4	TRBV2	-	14	CASKKDRNNEKLFF	TGTGCCAGCAAAAAGGACAGGAATAATGAAAAACTGTTTTTT
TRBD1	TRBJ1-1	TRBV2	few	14	CASSVTGGFTEAFF	TGTGCCAGCAGTGTGACAGGGGGCTTCACTGAAGCTTTCTTT
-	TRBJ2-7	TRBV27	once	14	CASRVQVYSYEQYF	TGTGCCAGCAGGGTACAGGTTTACTCCTACGAGCAGTACTTC
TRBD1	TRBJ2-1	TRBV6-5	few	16	CASSYYETGGRSEQFF	TGTGCCAGCAGTTATTACGAGACAGGGGGACGGAGTGAGCAGTTCTTC
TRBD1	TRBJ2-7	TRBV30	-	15	CALQSTDRFPGEQYF	TGTGCCCTCCAGTCCACGGACAGGTTCCCGGGCGAGCAGTACTTC
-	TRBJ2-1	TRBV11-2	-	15	CASSLVLISYNEQFF	TGTGCCAGCAGCTTAGTCCTAATCTCCTACAATGAGCAGTTCTTC
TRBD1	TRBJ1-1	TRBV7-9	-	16	CASSPDRGRSGTEAFF	TGTGCCAGCAGCCCCGACAGGGGAAGGAGCGGCACTGAAGCTTTCTTT
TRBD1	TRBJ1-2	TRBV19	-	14	CASSIGLDRDGYTF	TGTGCCAGTAGTATTGGACTCGACAGGGACGGCTACACCTTC
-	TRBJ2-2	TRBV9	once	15	CASSTSGTPPGELFF	TGTGCCAGCAGCACTTCCGGGACTCCTCCCGGGGAGCTGTTTTTT
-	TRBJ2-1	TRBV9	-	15	CASSVDSGFGNEQFF	TGTGCCAGCAGCGTAGACTCCGGGTTCGGCAATGAGCAGTTCTTC
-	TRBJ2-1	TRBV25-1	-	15	CASSDDMGSYNEQFF	TGTGCCAGCAGTGACGACATGGGTTCCTACAATGAGCAGTTCTTC
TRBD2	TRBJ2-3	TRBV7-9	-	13	CASAGLVLNTQYF	TGTGCCAGCGCGGGACTAGTTTTGAATACGCAGTATTTT
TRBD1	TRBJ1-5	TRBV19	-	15	CASSIRGQGDQPQHF	TGTGCCAGTAGTATACGGGGACAGGGAGACCAGCCCCAGCATTTT
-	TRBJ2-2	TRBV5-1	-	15	CASSFSLPSTGELFF	TGCGCCAGCAGCTTTTCGCTCCCCAGCACCGGGGAGCTGTTTTTT
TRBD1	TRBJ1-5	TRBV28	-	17	CASRAAQGARGNQPQHF	TGTGCCAGCAGGGCCGCGCAGGGGGCTAGGGGGAATCAGCCCCAGCATTTT
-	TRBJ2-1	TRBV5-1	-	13	CASSPDRYNEQFF	TGCGCCAGCAGCCCCGACAGATACAATGAGCAGTTCTTC
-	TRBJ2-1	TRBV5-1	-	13	CASSLVTGNEQFF	TGCGCCAGCAGCCTGGTGACGGGCAATGAGCAGTTCTTC
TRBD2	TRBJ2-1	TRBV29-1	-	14	CSVEGGWSIDEQFF	TGCAGCGTTGAGGGGGGGTGGAGCATCGACGAGCAGTTCTTC